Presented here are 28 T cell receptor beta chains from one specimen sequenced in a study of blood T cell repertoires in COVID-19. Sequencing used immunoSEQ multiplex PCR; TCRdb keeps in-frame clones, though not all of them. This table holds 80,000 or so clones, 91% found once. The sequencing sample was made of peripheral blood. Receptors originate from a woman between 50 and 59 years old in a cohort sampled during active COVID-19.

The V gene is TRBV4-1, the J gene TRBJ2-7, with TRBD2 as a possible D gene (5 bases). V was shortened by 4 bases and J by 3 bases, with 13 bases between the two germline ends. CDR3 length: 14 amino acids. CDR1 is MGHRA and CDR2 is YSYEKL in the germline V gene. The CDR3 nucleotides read TGCGCCAGCAGCCTCCGTGAGGGCCTCTACGAGCAGTACTTC. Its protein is CASSLREGLYEQYF.

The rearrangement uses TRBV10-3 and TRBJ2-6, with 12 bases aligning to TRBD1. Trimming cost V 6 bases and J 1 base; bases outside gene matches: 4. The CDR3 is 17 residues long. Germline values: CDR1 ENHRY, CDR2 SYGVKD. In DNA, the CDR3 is TGTGCCATCAGCGCGGGACAGGGGGCGTCTGGGGCCAACGTCCTGACTTTC. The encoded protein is CAISAGQGASGANVLTF.

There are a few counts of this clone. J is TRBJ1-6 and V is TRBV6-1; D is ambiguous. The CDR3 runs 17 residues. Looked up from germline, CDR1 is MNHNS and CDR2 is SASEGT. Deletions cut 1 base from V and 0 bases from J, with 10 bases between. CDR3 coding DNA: TGTGCCAGCAGTGAAGTGGGCGGGAGCTCCTATAATTCACCCCTCCACTTT. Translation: CASSEVGGSSYNSPLHF.

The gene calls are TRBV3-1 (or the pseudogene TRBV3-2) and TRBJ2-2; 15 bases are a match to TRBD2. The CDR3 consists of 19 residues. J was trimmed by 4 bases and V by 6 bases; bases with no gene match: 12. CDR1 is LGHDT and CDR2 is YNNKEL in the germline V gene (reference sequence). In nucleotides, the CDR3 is TGTGCCAGCAGTCACACTACCGGACTAGCGGGAGGGCCCACCGGGGAGCTGTTTTTT. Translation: CASSHTTGLAGGPTGELFF.

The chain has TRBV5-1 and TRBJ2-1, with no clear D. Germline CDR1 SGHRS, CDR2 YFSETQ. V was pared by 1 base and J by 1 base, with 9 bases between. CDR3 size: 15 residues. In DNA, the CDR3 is TGCGCCAGCAGCTTGTTGCCACAGTCCTACAATGAGCAGTTCTTC. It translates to CASSLLPQSYNEQFF.

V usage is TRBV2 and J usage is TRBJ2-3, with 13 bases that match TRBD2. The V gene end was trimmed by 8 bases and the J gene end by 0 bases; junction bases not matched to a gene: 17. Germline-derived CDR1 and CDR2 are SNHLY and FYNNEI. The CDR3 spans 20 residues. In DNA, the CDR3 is TGTGCCAGCCCGTCCTACCCTGGGACTAGCGGGGCGGATAGCACAGATACGCAGTATTTT. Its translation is CASPSYPGTSGADSTDTQYF.

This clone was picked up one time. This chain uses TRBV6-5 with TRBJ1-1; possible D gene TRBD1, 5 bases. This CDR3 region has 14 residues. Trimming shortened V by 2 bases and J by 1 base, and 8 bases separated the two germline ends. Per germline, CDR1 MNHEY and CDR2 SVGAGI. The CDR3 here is CASSYPGGNTEAFF. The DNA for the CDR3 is TGTGCCAGCAGTTACCCCGGGGGGAACACTGAAGCTTTCTTT.

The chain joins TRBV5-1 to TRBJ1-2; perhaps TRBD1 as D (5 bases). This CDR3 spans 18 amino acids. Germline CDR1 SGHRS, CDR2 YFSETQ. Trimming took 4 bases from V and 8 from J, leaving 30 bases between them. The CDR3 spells CASSPVQGKFTPQGGYTF. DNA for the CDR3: TGCGCCAGCAGCCCCGTGCAGGGAAAGTTTACCCCGCAAGGGGGCTACACCTTC.

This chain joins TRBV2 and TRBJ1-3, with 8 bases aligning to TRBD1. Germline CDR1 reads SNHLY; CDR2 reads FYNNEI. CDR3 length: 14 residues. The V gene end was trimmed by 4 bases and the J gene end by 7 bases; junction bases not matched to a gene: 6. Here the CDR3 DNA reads TGTGCCAGCAGTGGTGATTGGACAGGGAACACCATATATTTT. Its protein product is CASSGDWTGNTIYF.

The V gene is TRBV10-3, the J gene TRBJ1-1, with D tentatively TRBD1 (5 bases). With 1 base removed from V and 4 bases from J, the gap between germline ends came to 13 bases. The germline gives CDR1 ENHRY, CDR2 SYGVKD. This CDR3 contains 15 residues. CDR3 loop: CAISELGGMSTEAFF. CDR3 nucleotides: TGTGCCATCAGTGAGTTGGGGGGAATGAGCACTGAAGCTTTCTTT.

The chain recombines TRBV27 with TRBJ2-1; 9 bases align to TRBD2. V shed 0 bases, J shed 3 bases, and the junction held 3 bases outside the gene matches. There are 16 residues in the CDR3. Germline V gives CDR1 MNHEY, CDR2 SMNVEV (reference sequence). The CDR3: CASSLSSGGFYNEQFF. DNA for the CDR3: TGTGCCAGCAGTTTATCTAGCGGGGGCTTCTACAATGAGCAGTTCTTC.

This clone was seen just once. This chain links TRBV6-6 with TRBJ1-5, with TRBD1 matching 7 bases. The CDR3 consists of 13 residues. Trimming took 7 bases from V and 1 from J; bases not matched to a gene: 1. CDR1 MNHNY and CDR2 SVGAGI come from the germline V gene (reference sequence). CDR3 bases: TGTGCCAGCAAGGACAGGAGCAATCAGCCCCAGCATTTT. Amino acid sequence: CASKDRSNQPQHF.

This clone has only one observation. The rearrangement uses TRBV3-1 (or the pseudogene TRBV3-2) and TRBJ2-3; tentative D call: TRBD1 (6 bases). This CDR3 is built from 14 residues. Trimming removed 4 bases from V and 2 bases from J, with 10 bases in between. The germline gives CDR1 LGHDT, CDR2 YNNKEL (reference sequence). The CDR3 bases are TGTGCCAGCAGCCGGGACACAAACACAGATACGCAGTATTTT. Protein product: CASSRDTNTDTQYF.

CDR3 nucleotide sequence: TGTGCCACACGGGGGTCTCTCTCTTACAATGAGCAGTTCTTC. This encodes CATRGSLSYNEQFF. The genes are TRBV11-3 and TRBJ2-1; a weak D match, TRBD2 (6 bases). The CDR3 runs 14 residues. V gave up 10 bases and J gave up 4 bases, with 17 bases separating them. Germline CDR1 is SGHNT and CDR2 is YENEEA.

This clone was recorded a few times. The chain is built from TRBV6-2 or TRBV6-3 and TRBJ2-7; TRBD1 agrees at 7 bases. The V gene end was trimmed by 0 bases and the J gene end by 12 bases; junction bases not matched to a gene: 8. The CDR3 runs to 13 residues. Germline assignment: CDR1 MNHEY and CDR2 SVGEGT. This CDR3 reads CASSYSSDRLSYF. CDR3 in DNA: TGTGCCAGCAGTTACTCTTCGGACAGGTTGTCGTACTTC.

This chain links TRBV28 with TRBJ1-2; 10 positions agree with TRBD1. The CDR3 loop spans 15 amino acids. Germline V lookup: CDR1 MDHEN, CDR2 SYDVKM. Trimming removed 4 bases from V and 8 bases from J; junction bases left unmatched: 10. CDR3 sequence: CASSSGTGEVGGYTF. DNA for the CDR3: TGTGCCAGCAGTTCCGGGACAGGGGAGGTAGGGGGCTACACCTTC.

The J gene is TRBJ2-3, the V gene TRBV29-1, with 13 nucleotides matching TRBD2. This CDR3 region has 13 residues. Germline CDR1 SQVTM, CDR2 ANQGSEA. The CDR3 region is CTGTSGNTDTQYF. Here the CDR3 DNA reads TGCACCGGGACTAGCGGGAACACAGATACGCAGTATTTT.

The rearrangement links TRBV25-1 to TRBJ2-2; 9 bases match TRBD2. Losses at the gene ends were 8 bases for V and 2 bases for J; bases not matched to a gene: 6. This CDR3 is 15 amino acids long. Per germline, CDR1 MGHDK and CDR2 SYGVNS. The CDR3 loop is CASASGRRNTGELFF. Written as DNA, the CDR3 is TGTGCCAGCGCGAGCGGGAGGCGCAACACCGGGGAGCTGTTTTTT.

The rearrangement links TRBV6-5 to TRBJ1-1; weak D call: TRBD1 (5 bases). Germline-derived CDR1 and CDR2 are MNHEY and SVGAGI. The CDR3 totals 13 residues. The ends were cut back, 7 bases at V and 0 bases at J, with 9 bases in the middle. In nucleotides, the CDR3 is TGTGCCAGCATGACAGTCATGAACACTGAAGCTTTCTTT. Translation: CASMTVMNTEAFF.

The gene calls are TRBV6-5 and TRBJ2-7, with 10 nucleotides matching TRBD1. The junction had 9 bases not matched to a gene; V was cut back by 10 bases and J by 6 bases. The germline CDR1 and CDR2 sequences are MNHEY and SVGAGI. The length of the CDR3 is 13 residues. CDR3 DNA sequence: TGTGCCACCAGGCGGACAGGGGGTGCCGAGCAGTACTTC. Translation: CATRRTGGAEQYF.

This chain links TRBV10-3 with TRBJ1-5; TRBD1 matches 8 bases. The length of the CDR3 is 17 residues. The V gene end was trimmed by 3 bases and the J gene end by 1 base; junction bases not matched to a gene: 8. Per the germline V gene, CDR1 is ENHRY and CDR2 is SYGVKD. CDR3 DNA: TGTGCCATCAGTGAAAGTGGGACAGGTACAAGCAATCAGCCCCAGCATTTT. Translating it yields CAISESGTGTSNQPQHF.

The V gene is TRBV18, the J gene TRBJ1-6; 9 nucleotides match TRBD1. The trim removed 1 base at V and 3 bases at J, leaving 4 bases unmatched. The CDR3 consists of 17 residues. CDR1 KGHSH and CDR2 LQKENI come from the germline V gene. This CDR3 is CASSPLGQGNYNSPLHF. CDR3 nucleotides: TGTGCCAGCTCACCACTGGGACAGGGCAACTATAATTCACCCCTCCACTTT.

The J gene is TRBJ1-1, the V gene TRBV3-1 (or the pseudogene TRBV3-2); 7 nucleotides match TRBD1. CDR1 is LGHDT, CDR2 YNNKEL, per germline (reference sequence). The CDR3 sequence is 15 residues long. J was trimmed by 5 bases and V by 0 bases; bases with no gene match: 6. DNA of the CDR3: TGTGCCAGCAGCCAAGATCCGTCCAGGGGGACTGAAGCTTTCTTT. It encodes CASSQDPSRGTEAFF.

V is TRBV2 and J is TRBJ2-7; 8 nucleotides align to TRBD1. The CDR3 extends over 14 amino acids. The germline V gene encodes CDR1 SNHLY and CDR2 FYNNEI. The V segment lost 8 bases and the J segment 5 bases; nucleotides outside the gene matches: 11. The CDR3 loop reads CASAPDRVVHEQYF. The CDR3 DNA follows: TGTGCCAGCGCCCCGGACAGGGTAGTCCACGAGCAGTACTTC.

The CDR3 region is CASSLEGQGRYGYTF. The CDR3 DNA follows: TGTGCCAGCAGCTTAGAGGGGCAGGGCCGCTATGGCTACACCTTC. V is TRBV11-2 and J is TRBJ1-2; maybe TRBD1 (5 bases). Looked up from germline, CDR1 is SGHAT and CDR2 is FQNNGV. The CDR3 extends over 15 amino acids. Trimming removed 0 bases from V and 4 bases from J, with 12 bases in between.

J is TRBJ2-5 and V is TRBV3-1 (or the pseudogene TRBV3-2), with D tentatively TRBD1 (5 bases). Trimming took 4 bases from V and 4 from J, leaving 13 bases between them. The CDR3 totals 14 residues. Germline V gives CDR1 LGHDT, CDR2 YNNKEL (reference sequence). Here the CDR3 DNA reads TGTGCCAGCAGCCGCTACGTAGGGGCAGAGACCCAGTACTTC. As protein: CASSRYVGAETQYF.

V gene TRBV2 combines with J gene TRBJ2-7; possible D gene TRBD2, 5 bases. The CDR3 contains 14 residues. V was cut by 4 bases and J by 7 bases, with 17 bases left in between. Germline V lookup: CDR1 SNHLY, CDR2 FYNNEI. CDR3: CASSVGLGSAEQYF. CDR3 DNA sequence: TGTGCCAGCAGTGTGGGCCTGGGGAGTGCTGAGCAGTACTTC.

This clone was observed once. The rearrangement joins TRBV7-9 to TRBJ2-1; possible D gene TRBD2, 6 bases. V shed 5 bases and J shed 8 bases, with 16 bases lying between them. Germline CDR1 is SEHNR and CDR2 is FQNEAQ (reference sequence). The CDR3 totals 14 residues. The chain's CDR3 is CASSGGTHFDEQFF. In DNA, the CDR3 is TGTGCCAGCAGCGGCGGGACCCACTTCGATGAGCAGTTCTTC.